This TCR beta chain was recorded in a study of control samples from healthy donors and cancer patients. The CDR3 loop spans 13 amino acids. Germline CDR1 is SGHTA and CDR2 is FQGTGA. Trimming stripped 5 bases from V and 1 base from J, with 8 bases between. Using immunoSEQ multiplex PCR, the repertoire was profiled, and TCRdb retains in-frame clones only, with some absent. The data show 200,000 or so clones, with roughly nine tenths seen just once and over 1.5% held by the top ten. The sample consisted of blood. The genes are TRBV7-3 and TRBJ1-1, with TRBD1 as a possible D gene (5 bases). This receptor was identified in a man aged 25 to 45 in good health. The CDR3 loop reads CASSPGRNTEAFF. DNA of the CDR3: TGTGCCAGCAGCCCAGGGAGGAACACTGAAGCTTTCTTT.